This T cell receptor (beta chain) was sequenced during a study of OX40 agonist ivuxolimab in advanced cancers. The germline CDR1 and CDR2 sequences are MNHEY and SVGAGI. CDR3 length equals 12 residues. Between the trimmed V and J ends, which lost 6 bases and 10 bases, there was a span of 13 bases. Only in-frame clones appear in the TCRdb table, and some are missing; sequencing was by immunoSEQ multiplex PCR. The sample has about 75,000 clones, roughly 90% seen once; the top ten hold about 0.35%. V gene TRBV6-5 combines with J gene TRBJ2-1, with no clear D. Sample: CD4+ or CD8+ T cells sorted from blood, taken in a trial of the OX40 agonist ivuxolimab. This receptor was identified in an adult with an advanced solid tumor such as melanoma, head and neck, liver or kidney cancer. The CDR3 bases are TGTGCCAGCAGGGCCGCCACGGGCGAGCAGTTCTTC. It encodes CASRAATGEQFF.